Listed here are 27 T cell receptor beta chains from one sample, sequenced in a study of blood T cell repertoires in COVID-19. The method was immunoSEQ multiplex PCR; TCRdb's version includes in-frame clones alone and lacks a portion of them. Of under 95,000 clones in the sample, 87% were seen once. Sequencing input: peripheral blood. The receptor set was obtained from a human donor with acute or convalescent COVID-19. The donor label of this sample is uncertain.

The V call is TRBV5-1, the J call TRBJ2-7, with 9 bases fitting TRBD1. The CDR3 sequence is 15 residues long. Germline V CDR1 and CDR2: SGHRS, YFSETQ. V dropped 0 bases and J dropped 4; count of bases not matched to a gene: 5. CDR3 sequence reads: CASSLGGQGSYEQYF. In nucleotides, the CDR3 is TGCGCCAGCAGCTTGGGGGGACAGGGTTCGTACGAGCAGTACTTC.

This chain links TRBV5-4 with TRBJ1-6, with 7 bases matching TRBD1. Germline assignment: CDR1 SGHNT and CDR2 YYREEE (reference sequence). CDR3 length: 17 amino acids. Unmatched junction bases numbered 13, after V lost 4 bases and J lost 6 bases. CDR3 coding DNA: TGTGCCAGCAGCAACCGAGGGGGCCCGATCCTTAATTCACCCCTCCACTTT. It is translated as CASSNRGGPILNSPLHF.

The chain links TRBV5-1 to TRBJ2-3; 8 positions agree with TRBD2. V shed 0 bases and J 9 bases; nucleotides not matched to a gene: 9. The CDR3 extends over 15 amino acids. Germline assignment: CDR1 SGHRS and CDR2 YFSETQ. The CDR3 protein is CASSLGTSNTLTQYF. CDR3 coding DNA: TGCGCCAGCAGCTTGGGGACTAGCAATACCTTAACGCAGTATTTT.

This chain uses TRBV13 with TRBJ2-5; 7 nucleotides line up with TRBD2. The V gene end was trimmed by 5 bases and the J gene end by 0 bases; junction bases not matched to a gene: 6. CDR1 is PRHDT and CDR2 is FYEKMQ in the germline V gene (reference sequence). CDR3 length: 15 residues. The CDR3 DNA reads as TGTGCCAGCAGCGGGGAGGGGACTAACCAAGAGACCCAGTACTTC. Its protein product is CASSGEGTNQETQYF.

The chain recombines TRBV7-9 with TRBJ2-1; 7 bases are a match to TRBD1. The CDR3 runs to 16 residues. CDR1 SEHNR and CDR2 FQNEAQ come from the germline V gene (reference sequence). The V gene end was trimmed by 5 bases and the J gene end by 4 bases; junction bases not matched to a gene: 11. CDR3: CASSPADRVWYNEQFF. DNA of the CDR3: TGTGCCAGCAGCCCAGCAGACAGGGTCTGGTACAATGAGCAGTTCTTC.

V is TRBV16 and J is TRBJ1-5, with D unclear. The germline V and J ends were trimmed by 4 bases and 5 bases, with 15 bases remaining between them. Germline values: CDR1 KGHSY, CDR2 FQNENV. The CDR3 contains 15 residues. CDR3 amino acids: CASSPLAVLYQPQHF. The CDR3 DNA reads TGTGCCAGCAGCCCCCTGGCGGTACTCTATCAGCCCCAGCATTTT. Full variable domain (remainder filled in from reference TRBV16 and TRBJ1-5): GEEVAQTPKHLVRGEGQKAKLYCAPIKGHSYVFWYQQVLKNEFKFLISFQNENVFDETGMPKERFSAKCLPNSPCSLEIQATKLEDSAVYFCASSPLAVLYQPQHFGDGTRLSIL.

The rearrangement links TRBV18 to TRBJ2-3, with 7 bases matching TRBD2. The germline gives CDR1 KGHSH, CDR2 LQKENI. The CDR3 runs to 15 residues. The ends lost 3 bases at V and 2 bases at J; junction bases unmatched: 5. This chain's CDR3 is CASSPQGLFTDTQYF. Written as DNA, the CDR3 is TGTGCCAGCTCACCTCAGGGACTATTCACAGATACGCAGTATTTT.

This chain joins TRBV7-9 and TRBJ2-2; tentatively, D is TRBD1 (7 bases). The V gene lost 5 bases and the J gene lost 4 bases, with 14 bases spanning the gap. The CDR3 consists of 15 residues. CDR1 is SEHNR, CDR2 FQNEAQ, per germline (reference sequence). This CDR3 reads CASSPRQGGTGELFF. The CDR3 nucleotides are TGTGCCAGCAGCCCCAGACAGGGAGGCACCGGGGAGCTGTTTTTT.

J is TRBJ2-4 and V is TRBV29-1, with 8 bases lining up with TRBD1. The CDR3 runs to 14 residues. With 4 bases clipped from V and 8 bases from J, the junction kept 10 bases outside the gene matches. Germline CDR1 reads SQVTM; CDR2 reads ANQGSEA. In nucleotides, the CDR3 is TGCAGCGTTGTAGTGTTTCAGGGGGCTGACATTCAGTACTTC. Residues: CSVVVFQGADIQYF.

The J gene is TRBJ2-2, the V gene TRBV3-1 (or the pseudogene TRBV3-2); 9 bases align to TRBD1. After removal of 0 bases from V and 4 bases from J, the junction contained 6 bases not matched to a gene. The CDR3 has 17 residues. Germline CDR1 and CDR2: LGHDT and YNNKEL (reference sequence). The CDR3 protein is CASSQEGTGGGTGELFF. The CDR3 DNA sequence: TGTGCCAGCAGCCAAGAAGGAACAGGGGGCGGCACCGGGGAGCTGTTTTTT.

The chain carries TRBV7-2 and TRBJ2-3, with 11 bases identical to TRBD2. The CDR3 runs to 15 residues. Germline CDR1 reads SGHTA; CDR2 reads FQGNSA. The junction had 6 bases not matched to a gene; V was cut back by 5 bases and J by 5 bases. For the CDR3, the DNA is TGTGCCAGCAGCCTTACTAGCGGGGGTTTAGATACGCAGTATTTT. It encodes CASSLTSGGLDTQYF.

This CDR3 reads CASSPLEPGATYDVFF. The CDR3 nucleotides read TGTGCCAGCTCACCCCTAGAGCCGGGAGCAACGTACGATGTTTTCTTT. The genes are TRBV18 and TRBJ1-1; D ambiguous. Trimming stripped 3 bases from V and 13 bases from J, with 27 bases between. CDR3 length: 16 amino acids. Germline loops: CDR1 KGHSH, CDR2 LQKENI.

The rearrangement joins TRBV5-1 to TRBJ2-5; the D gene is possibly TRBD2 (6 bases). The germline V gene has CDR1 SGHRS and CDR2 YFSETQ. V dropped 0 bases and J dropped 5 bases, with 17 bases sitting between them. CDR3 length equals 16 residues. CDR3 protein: CASSLGWRGYFETQYF. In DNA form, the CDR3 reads TGCGCCAGCAGCTTGGGGTGGCGGGGCTATTTTGAGACCCAGTACTTC.

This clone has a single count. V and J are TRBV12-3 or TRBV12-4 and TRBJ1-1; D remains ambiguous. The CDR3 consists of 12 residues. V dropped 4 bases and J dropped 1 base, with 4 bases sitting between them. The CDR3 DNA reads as TGTGCCAGCAGTTACGGGAACACTGAAGCTTTCTTT. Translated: CASSYGNTEAFF.

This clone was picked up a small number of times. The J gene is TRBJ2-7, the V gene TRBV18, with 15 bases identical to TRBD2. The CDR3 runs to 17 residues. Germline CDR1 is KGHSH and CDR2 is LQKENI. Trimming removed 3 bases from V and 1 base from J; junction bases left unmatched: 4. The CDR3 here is CASSPPGLAGGSYEQYF. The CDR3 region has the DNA TGTGCCAGCTCACCCCCGGGACTAGCGGGGGGATCCTACGAGCAGTACTTC. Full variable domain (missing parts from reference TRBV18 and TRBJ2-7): NAGVMQNPRHLVRRRGQEARLRCSPMKGHSHVYWYRQLPEEGLKFMVYLQKENIIDESGMPKERFSAEFPKEGPSILRIQQVVRGDSAAYFCASSPPGLAGGSYEQYFGPGTRLTVT.

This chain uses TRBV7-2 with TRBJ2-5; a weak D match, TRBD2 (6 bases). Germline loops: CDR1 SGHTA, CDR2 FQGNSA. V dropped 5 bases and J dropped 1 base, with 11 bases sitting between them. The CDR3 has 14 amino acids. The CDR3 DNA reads TGTGCCAGCAGCGCACCGGGACTCCAAGAGACCCAGTACTTC. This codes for CASSAPGLQETQYF.

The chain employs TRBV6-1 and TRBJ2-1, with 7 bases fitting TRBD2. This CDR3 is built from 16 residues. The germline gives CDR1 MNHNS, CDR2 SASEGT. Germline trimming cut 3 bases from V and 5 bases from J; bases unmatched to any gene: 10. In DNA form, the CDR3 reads TGTGCCAGCAGTGATCGATGGGAGGGGTTGAACAATGAGCAGTTCTTC. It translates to CASSDRWEGLNNEQFF.

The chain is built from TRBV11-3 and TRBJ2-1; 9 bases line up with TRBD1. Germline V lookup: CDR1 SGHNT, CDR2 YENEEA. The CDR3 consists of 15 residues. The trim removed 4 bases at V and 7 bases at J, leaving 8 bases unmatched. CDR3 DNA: TGTGCCAGCAGCTCCGGGACAGGGAGGGGGAATGAGCAGTTCTTC. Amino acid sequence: CASSSGTGRGNEQFF.

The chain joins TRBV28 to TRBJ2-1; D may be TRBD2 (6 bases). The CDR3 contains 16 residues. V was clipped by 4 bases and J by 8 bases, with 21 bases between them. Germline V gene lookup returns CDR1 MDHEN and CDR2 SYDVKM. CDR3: CASSSPGGAGLDEQFF. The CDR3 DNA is TGTGCCAGCAGTTCCCCCGGAGGGGCTGGGTTGGATGAGCAGTTCTTC.

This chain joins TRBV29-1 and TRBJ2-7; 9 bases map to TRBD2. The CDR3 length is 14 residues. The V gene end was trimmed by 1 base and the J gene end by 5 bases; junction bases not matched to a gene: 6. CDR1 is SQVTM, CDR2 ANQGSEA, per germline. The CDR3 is CSVEGLAGSHEQYF. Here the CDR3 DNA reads TGCAGCGTTGAAGGGCTAGCGGGGTCCCACGAGCAGTACTTC.

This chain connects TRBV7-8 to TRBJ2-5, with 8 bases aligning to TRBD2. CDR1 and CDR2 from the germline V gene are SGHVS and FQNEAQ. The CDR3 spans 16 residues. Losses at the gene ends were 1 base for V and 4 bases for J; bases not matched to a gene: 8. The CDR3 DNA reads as TGTGCCAGCAGCTTAGTGGGCGAGCGGGGGACAGAGACCCAGTACTTC. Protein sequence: CASSLVGERGTETQYF.

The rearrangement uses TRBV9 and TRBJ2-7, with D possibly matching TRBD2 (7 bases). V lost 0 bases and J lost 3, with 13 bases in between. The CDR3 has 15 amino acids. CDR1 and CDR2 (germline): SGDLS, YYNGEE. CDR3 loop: CASSVAHGGLYEQYF. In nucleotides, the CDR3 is TGTGCCAGCAGCGTAGCTCACGGGGGGCTCTACGAGCAGTACTTC.

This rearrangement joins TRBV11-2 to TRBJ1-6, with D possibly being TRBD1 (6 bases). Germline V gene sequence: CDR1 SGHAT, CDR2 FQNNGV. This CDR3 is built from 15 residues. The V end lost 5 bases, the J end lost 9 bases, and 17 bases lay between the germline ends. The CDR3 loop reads CASSVWGGGASPLHF. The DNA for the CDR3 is TGTGCCAGCAGCGTCTGGGGCGGGGGCGCTTCACCCCTCCACTTT.

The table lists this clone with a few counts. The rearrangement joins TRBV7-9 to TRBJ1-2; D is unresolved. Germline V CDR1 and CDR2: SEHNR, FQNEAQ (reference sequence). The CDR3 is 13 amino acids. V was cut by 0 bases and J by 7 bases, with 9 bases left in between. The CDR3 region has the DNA TGTGCCAGCAGCTTAGCGCCCTCGGGTGGCTACACCTTC. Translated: CASSLAPSGGYTF.

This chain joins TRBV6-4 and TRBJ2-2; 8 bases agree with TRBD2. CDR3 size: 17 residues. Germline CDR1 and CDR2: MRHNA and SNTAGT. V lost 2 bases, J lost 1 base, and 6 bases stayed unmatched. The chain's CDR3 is CASSDTPGGGNTGELFF. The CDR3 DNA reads TGTGCCAGCAGTGACACCCCCGGGGGGGGGAACACCGGGGAGCTGTTTTTT.

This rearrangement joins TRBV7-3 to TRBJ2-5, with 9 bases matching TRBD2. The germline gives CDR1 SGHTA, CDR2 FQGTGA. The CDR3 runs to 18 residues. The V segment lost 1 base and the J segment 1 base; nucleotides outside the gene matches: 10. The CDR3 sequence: CASSLKGSSGEIQETQYF. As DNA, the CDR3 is TGTGCCAGCAGCTTAAAAGGGTCTAGCGGGGAGATCCAAGAGACCCAGTACTTC.

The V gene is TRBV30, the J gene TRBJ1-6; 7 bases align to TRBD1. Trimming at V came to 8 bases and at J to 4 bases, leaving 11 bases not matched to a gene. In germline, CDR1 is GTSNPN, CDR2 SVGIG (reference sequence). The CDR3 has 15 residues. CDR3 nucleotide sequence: TGTGCCGGAAACAGGGGCGAAATATATAATTCACCCCTCCACTTT. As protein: CAGNRGEIYNSPLHF.